This TCR beta chain was sequenced for a study of blood T cell repertoires in COVID-19. Study in general: Italy, Spain and the United States were the sources of the convalescent and acute COVID-19 samples. T cells, B-cell-depleted T cells, or PBMCs supplied cDNA or gDNA.

In the case of this clone: An end of the junction differs from the germline gene, which may be a read error.

This CDR3 region has 12 residues. Germline-derived CDR1 and CDR2 are WNHNN and SYGVQD (reference sequence). Per the authors' pipeline: Cell counts per sample came from amplifying reference gene primers. Assay used: immunoSEQ multiplex PCR; TCRdb lists only in-frame clones, some missing. The D gene and trimming were derived from the DNA, and the V and J assignments and clone size from that table. The table shows some 81,000 clones, with roughly 96% occurring only once. This clonotype was sampled from a human donor with active COVID-19. The donor label of this sample is uncertain. The rearrangement links TRBV10-1 to TRBJ2-3; D is ambiguous. The sample was peripheral blood. This CDR3 reads CATWNMTPPLSF. DNA for the CDR3: TGCGCCACCTGGAATATGACACCACCCCTCAGTTTT.